A selection of T cell receptor beta chains follows, all from one sample in a study of blood T cell repertoires in COVID-19. Repertoires were generated with immunoSEQ multiplex PCR, while TCRdb's copy carries only in-frame clones and drops some. The sample includes around 250,000 clones, about 80% of them seen just once. Material for sequencing was peripheral blood. These receptor sequences come from a man aged 30-40 years who had recovered from COVID-19. CDR3s include the opening cysteine and the closing phenylalanine or tryptophan. A D gene is named only where the DNA matches it firmly. Clone size is stated in some rows and not others, as once, few, many or a class when expanded.

abundance,v_gene,d_gene,j_gene,CDR3aa,CDR3nt
.,TRBV6-5,TRBD1,TRBJ1-5,CASDRGTTSGPQHF,TGTGCTTCGGACAGGGGGACTACCTCTGGGCCCCAGCATTTT
.,TRBV19,.,TRBJ2-2,CASSYPGELFF,TGTGCCAGTAGTTATCCCGGGGAGCTGTTTTTT
few,TRBV25-1,TRBD2,TRBJ2-3,CASSEGGTLRDTQYF,TGTGCCAGCAGTGAGGGGGGGACTTTACGGGACACGCAGTATTTT
.,TRBV11-2,.,TRBJ2-5,CASSFDRWRSETQYF,TGTGCCAGCAGCTTTGATCGGTGGCGGTCAGAGACCCAGTACTTC
.,TRBV5-8,TRBD1,TRBJ1-5,CASSRRGNQPQHF,TGTGCCAGCAGCCGCAGGGGGAATCAGCCCCAGCATTTT
.,TRBV6-5,TRBD1,TRBJ1-5,CASSYRGSNQPQHF,TGTGCCAGCAGCTACAGGGGTAGCAATCAGCCCCAGCATTTT
.,TRBV29-1,.,TRBJ2-7,CSAAGVPYEQYF,TGCAGCGCCGCAGGGGTACCCTACGAGCAGTACTTC
.,TRBV14,.,TRBJ2-7,CASSFYPREQYF,TGTGCCAGCAGTTTTTATCCCCGCGAGCAGTACTTC
.,TRBV7-9,TRBD2,TRBJ2-1,CASSKTSIEQFF,TGTGCCAGCAGCAAGACTAGCATCGAGCAGTTCTTC
.,TRBV15,.,TRBJ1-2,CATSGGRSVPYGYTF,TGTGCCACCAGCGGGGGCAGGAGCGTACCCTATGGCTACACCTTC
.,TRBV4-1,.,TRBJ1-6,CASSRFSLVVEEPSGSPLHF,TGCGCCAGCAGCCGATTCTCTCTTGTGGTCGAGGAGCCCTCGGGATCACCCCTCCACTTT
.,TRBV19,.,TRBJ1-1,CASSRGVNTEAFF,TGTGCCAGTAGCCGGGGGGTGAACACTGAAGCTTTCTTT
.,TRBV7-9,.,TRBJ2-2,CASSFAGASGTGELFF,TGTGCCAGCAGCTTTGCAGGGGCCAGTGGCACCGGGGAGCTGTTTTTT
.,TRBV5-1,TRBD2,TRBJ2-5,CASSGSGGEETQYF,TGCGCCAGCAGCGGTAGCGGGGGGGAAGAGACCCAGTACTTC
.,TRBV23-1,.,TRBJ2-7,CASGEVRAEQYF,TGCGCCAGCGGTGAGGTGAGGGCCGAGCAGTACTTC
.,TRBV2,.,TRBJ1-1,CASGLNTRTEAFF,TGTGCCAGCGGATTAAACACGCGGACTGAAGCTTTCTTT
.,TRBV6-1,.,TRBJ1-4,CASSEANRVVREKLFF,TGTGCCAGCAGTGAAGCGAACAGGGTGGTTCGGGAAAAACTGTTTTTT
.,TRBV5-6,TRBD1,TRBJ1-1,CASSQTGPNTEAFF,TGTGCCAGCAGCCAGACAGGGCCGAACACTGAAGCTTTCTTT
.,TRBV5-1,.,TRBJ1-6,CASSLPGDRINSPLHF,TGCGCCAGCAGCTTGCCGGGGGATAGAATTAATTCACCCCTCCACTTT
.,TRBV6-5,.,TRBJ2-5,CASSYSTSGETQYF,TGTGCCAGCAGTTACTCAACAAGCGGAGAGACCCAGTACTTC
.,TRBV2,.,TRBJ1-1,CASRLRAALNTEAFF,TGTGCCAGTAGGCTAAGAGCAGCGTTGAACACTGAAGCTTTCTTT
.,TRBV7-9,.,TRBJ2-2,CASSLVVGRTGELFF,TGTGCCAGCAGCTTAGTTGTGGGCCGCACCGGGGAGCTGTTTTTT
.,TRBV20-1,.,TRBJ2-1,CSASSSREQFF,TGCAGTGCTAGTTCGAGCAGGGAGCAGTTCTTC
.,TRBV6-5,TRBD1,TRBJ2-3,CAAWDRDTDTQYF,TGTGCCGCATGGGACAGGGACACAGATACGCAGTATTTT
.,TRBV6-5,.,TRBJ1-1,CASSMDWGNTEAFF,TGTGCCAGCAGTATGGACTGGGGGAACACTGAAGCTTTCTTT
.,TRBV2,.,TRBJ1-1,CARSIGSRTEAFF,TGTGCCAGATCGATAGGGAGTAGGACTGAAGCTTTCTTT
.,TRBV6-4,.,TRBJ2-1,CASSDSLRERKFF,TGTGCCAGCAGTGACAGTCTCCGGGAACGTAAGTTCTTC
many,TRBV10-3,.,TRBJ1-5,CAISEGHRNQPQHF,TGTGCCATCAGCGAGGGACATCGGAACCAGCCCCAGCATTTT
.,TRBV21-1,.,TRBJ2-5,CASSSSGARLEETQYF,TGTGCCAGCAGTTCTAGCGGGGCTCGGCTTGAAGAGACCCAGTACTTC
.,TRBV5-1,.,TRBJ1-1,CASSLPGEGRTTEAFF,TGCGCCAGCAGCTTGCCGGGGGAGGGGAGGACCACTGAAGCTTTCTTT
.,TRBV5-1,.,TRBJ2-7,CASSREGQKYEQYF,TGCGCCAGCAGCCGGGAGGGACAGAAATACGAGCAGTACTTC
.,TRBV5-1,TRBD1,TRBJ1-6,CASSLRRDRASPLHF,TGCGCCAGCAGCTTGCGCCGGGACAGGGCTTCACCCCTCCACTTT
once,TRBV4-1,.,TRBJ2-7,CASSPAPGQSYEQYF,TGCGCCAGCAGCCCCGCCCCTGGGCAGTCCTACGAGCAGTACTTC
.,TRBV7-9,.,TRBJ2-2,CASSPGPGELFF,TGTGCCAGCAGCCCCGGTCCCGGGGAGCTGTTTTTT
few,TRBV2,TRBD2,TRBJ2-5,CASSGPGLAGLLQETQYF,TGTGCCAGCAGTGGGCCGGGACTAGCGGGGCTACTCCAAGAGACCCAGTACTTC
.,TRBV16,.,TRBJ1-1,CASNQSLGQGITEAFF,TGTGCCAGCAACCAATCGTTGGGCCAGGGAATCACTGAAGCTTTCTTT
few,TRBV29-1,.,TRBJ1-2,CSVEVNGDGYTF,TGCAGCGTTGAAGTGAACGGGGATGGCTACACCTTC
.,TRBV10-3,.,TRBJ1-2,CAISSRGDSSGYTF,TGTGCCATCAGTTCCCGGGGGGATTCGAGCGGCTACACCTTC
.,TRBV7-9,TRBD1,TRBJ2-1,CASSLVWDRVSSTNNEQFF,TGTGCCAGCAGCTTAGTATGGGACAGGGTTTCGAGCACAAACAATGAGCAGTTCTTC
.,TRBV5-1,.,TRBJ2-5,CASSAGTEETQYF,TGCGCCAGCAGCGCTGGAACGGAGGAGACCCAGTACTTC
.,TRBV5-1,TRBD1,TRBJ2-5,CASSPRQGAGETQYF,TGCGCCAGCAGCCCCCGACAGGGGGCTGGAGAGACCCAGTACTTC
.,TRBV6-5,TRBD1,TRBJ1-2,CASTIDRGPYGYTF,TGTGCCAGCACCATTGACAGGGGGCCCTATGGCTACACCTTC
few,TRBV21-1,.,TRBJ1-5,CASSRIRSYQPQHF,TGTGCCAGCAGCCGGATTAGGAGTTATCAGCCCCAGCATTTT
.,TRBV3-1/TRBV3-2,.,TRBJ1-1,CASSQAREGQAFF,TGTGCCAGCAGCCAAGCACGAGAGGGTCAAGCTTTCTTT
.,TRBV7-2,.,TRBJ2-1,CASSLGGLVNEQFF,TGTGCCAGCAGCTTAGGGGGGCTCGTTAATGAGCAGTTCTTC
.,TRBV7-2,TRBD2,TRBJ2-2,CASSLVGGGARTGELFF,TGTGCCAGCAGCTTAGTAGGCGGGGGGGCGCGGACCGGGGAGCTGTTTTTT
.,TRBV10-3,TRBD1,TRBJ2-5,CASTNQGDETQYF,TGTGCCTCTACGAATCAGGGGGACGAGACCCAGTACTTC
.,TRBV5-1,TRBD1,TRBJ1-4,CASSRTGGANLGEKLFF,TGCGCCAGCAGCCGGACAGGGGGCGCGAATCTGGGTGAAAAACTGTTTTTT
.,TRBV29-1,TRBD1,TRBJ1-6,CSVAYRGGSPLHF,TGCAGCGTTGCCTACAGGGGCGGCTCACCCCTCCACTTT
.,TRBV11-2,.,TRBJ1-2,CASSLEIGYGYTF,TGTGCCAGCAGCTTAGAAATCGGCTATGGCTACACCTTC
.,TRBV3-1/TRBV3-2,TRBD2,TRBJ2-2,CASSQETSGGNSRRTGELFF,TGTGCCAGCAGCCAAGAGACTAGCGGGGGCAATTCGCGACGCACCGGGGAGCTGTTTTTT
.,TRBV6-5,TRBD1,TRBJ2-7,CASSWTGGTYEQYF,TGTGCCAGCAGCTGGACAGGGGGGACTTACGAGCAGTACTTC